These T cell receptor beta chains were read from a single sample in a study of T cells after yellow fever vaccination. MiXCR, run by TCRdb on the 5' RACE reads, gives a single entry per CDR3 protein. The table lists nearly 350,000 distinct CDR3 sequences, roughly 8.6% of them singletons. The source material was PBMCs, sampled 35 to 50 days after the first yellow fever vaccination. These receptors originate from a man in his late teens or twenties who received the YFV17D yellow fever vaccine. The CDR3 runs from the conserved cysteine through the conserved F or W. Each record gives: J gene, D gene, V gene, clone size, CDR3 DNA, CDR3 protein. The D gene is left open where the match is weak. For some rows the clone size is stated as once, few or many, or as a class when expanded; others skip it.

TRBJ1-1,NA,TRBV20-1,once,TGCAGTGCTAGAGAGTACGGGGACACTGAAGCTTTCTTT,CSAREYGDTEAFF
TRBJ1-6,NA,TRBV7-3,NA,TGTGCCAGCAGCTTATATACGGATTCACCCCTCCACTTT,CASSLYTDSPLHF
TRBJ2-7,NA,TRBV18,few,TGTGCCAGCTCACCGATGAGCAGCAGCTACGAGCAGTACTTC,CASSPMSSSYEQYF
TRBJ1-6,NA,TRBV6-1,few,TGTGCCAGCAGAAAACGGGACCGGAATTCACCCCTCCACTTT,CASRKRDRNSPLHF
TRBJ1-2,NA,TRBV7-8,few,TGTGCCAGCAGCCTGAATCCGGGGTATGGCTACACCTTC,CASSLNPGYGYTF
TRBJ1-3,NA,TRBV3-1,NA,TGTGCCAGCAGTTACAGGGATGAGTCTGGAAACACCATATATTTT,CASSYRDESGNTIYF
TRBJ2-3,TRBD2,TRBV3-1,NA,TGTGCCAGCAGCCCCCCGGGGGGAGGTACGCAGTATTTT,CASSPPGGGTQYF
TRBJ2-5,NA,TRBV6-1,few,TGTGCCAGCAGTGCCGTATTGCCGGGAGCACTTTGGGAGACCCAGTACTTC,CASSAVLPGALWETQYF
TRBJ2-2,TRBD1,TRBV18,many,TGTGCCAGCTCACCCCGACAGGGCTCGAACACCGGGGAGCTGTTTTTT,CASSPRQGSNTGELFF
TRBJ2-7,NA,TRBV6-2/TRBV6-3,NA,TGTGCCAGCAGTTACTCGAAAAGGATCAGGGGATCTTGGTACGAGCAGTACTTC,CASSYSKRIRGSWYEQYF
TRBJ1-4,TRBD1,TRBV15,NA,TGTGCCATCGGACAGGGGGCGAGGAACGAAAAACTGTTTTTT,CAIGQGARNEKLFF
TRBJ2-5,NA,TRBV7-2,few,TGTGCCAGCAGCTTATGGAGCGCGGAAGAGACCCAGTACTTC,CASSLWSAEETQYF
TRBJ1-2,NA,TRBV20-1,few,TGCAGTGCTAGGCAGGGGTATACCTATGGCTACACCTTC,CSARQGYTYGYTF
TRBJ1-2,NA,TRBV20-1,NA,TGCAGTGCTAGAGCCCCCCTGGGTGATGGCTACACCTTC,CSARAPLGDGYTF
TRBJ2-7,NA,TRBV7-2,NA,TGTGCCAGCAGTCCTGTGGGCGGATACGAGCAGTACTTC,CASSPVGGYEQYF
TRBJ2-1,NA,TRBV5-1,few,TGCGCCAGCAGCTTCCGCCCCGGAGAGCAGTTCTTC,CASSFRPGEQFF
TRBJ2-1,NA,TRBV12-3/TRBV12-4,many,TGTGCCAGCAGCCCCTCGGACTACAATGAGCAGTTCTTC,CASSPSDYNEQFF
TRBJ2-3,TRBD2,TRBV29-1,few,TGCAGCGTTGAAGTAGCCGGGCTAGCGGGGAGCACAGATACGCAGTATTTT,CSVEVAGLAGSTDTQYF
TRBJ2-7,TRBD1,TRBV7-9,few,TGTGCCAGCGGGGACAGGGGCGAGCAGTACTTC,CASGDRGEQYF
TRBJ1-2,NA,TRBV4-2,NA,TGTGCCAGCAGCCAAGAATCTCGGGAGCCCTATGGCTACACCTTC,CASSQESREPYGYTF
TRBJ2-5,NA,TRBV7-9,many,TGTGCCAGCAGCTTATCGCCCAGGGGTGAGACCCAGTACTTC,CASSLSPRGETQYF
TRBJ2-5,TRBD1,TRBV7-9,few,TGTGCCAGCAGCTTAGCAGGGGGCGCAGAAGGGACCCAGTACTTC,CASSLAGGAEGTQYF
TRBJ1-6,NA,TRBV19,NA,TGTGCCAGTAACACCGGTCGGGGTAATTCACCCCTCCACTTT,CASNTGRGNSPLHF
TRBJ2-5,NA,TRBV4-1,few,TGCGCCAGCAGCCGCCAGACAGACCAACAAGAGACCCAGTACTTC,CASSRQTDQQETQYF
TRBJ1-5,TRBD1,TRBV6-2/TRBV6-3,NA,TGTGCCAGCAGCTTACCGACAGGGGTAGCTCAGCCCCAGCATTTT,CASSLPTGVAQPQHF
TRBJ2-5,NA,TRBV7-8,many,TGTGCCAGCAGCTTAGCGGTGGAGACCCAGTACTTC,CASSLAVETQYF
TRBJ2-2,TRBD2,TRBV6-1,few,TGTGCCAGCAGTGACAAGGGACTAGCGGTGACCGGGGAGCTGTTTTTT,CASSDKGLAVTGELFF
TRBJ1-5,NA,TRBV6-2/TRBV6-3,NA,TGTGCCAGCAGTACTGACAGACTCAATCAGCCCCAGCATTTT,CASSTDRLNQPQHF
TRBJ2-3,TRBD2,TRBV5-1,NA,TGCGCCAGCAGCTTGGATATTCGCGGGGGTAGGACAGATACGCAGTATTTT,CASSLDIRGGRTDTQYF
TRBJ2-1,TRBD1,TRBV20-1,few,TGCAGTGCTAGTCCAGGGGGCTACAATGAGCAGTTCTTC,CSASPGGYNEQFF
TRBJ2-1,NA,TRBV28,NA,TGTGCCACCCGATTGGACCTCCCAGGGGAGCAGTTCTTC,CATRLDLPGEQFF
TRBJ2-5,NA,TRBV5-1,NA,TGCGCCAGCAGCAACCCCAGGGAAGAGACCCAGTACTTC,CASSNPREETQYF
TRBJ2-7,TRBD2,TRBV4-1,few,TGCGCCAGCAGCCAAGAGTCGCTAGCGGGGGTAGAGCAGTACTTC,CASSQESLAGVEQYF
TRBJ1-5,NA,TRBV7-2,NA,TGTGCCAGCAGCCCGCAAGTTTTCCAGCCCCAGCATTTT,CASSPQVFQPQHF
TRBJ2-5,NA,TRBV7-9,NA,TGTGCCAGCAGCTTAGCGTTTACTTCTCAAGAGACCCAGTACTTC,CASSLAFTSQETQYF
TRBJ2-1,NA,TRBV28,few,TGTGCCAGCGGCATAGGGGGGGCTCAGTCCTACAATGAGCAGTTCTTC,CASGIGGAQSYNEQFF
TRBJ2-2,NA,TRBV5-1,NA,TGCGCCAGCAGCCTCGACGGCAGGATCGGGGAGCTGTTTTTT,CASSLDGRIGELFF
TRBJ2-5,TRBD1,TRBV7-9,NA,TGTGCCAGCAGCGACGGGACAGGGGCTGGGGAGACCCAGTACTTC,CASSDGTGAGETQYF
TRBJ1-1,NA,TRBV6-5,NA,TGTGCCAGCAGTTACTGGGGGGGGCAGACTGAAGCTTTCTTT,CASSYWGGQTEAFF
TRBJ2-3,NA,TRBV4-3,few,TGCGCCAGCAGCCAAGGGGGATCGATCACAGATACGCAGTATTTT,CASSQGGSITDTQYF
TRBJ1-4,NA,TRBV5-1,NA,TGCGCCAGCAGCTTGTATCGGCGGGGCATTGGTGAAAAACTGTTTTTT,CASSLYRRGIGEKLFF
TRBJ1-1,TRBD1,TRBV19,few,TGTGCCAGTACCGTTACAGGGGCTGAAGCTTTCTTT,CASTVTGAEAFF
TRBJ2-3,NA,TRBV9,few,TGTGCCAGCAGCGTAGCGCGCACAGATACGCAGTATTTT,CASSVARTDTQYF
TRBJ1-3,NA,TRBV10-3,many,TGTGCCACGATGGACTCAGTGCGTGGAAACACCATATATTTT,CATMDSVRGNTIYF
TRBJ1-5,NA,TRBV30,NA,TGTGCCTGGAGTGTAGCAGATAGCAATCAGCCCCAGCATTTT,CAWSVADSNQPQHF
TRBJ1-1,TRBD1,TRBV5-1,NA,TGCGCCAGCAGCTCCCTTACGACAGGGGGAACTGAAGCTTTCTTT,CASSSLTTGGTEAFF
TRBJ1-5,NA,TRBV4-1,few,TGCGCCAGCAGCCTGTGGACAGAGGGCAATCAGCCCCAGCATTTT,CASSLWTEGNQPQHF
TRBJ1-1,TRBD1,TRBV12-3/TRBV12-4,NA,TGTGCCAGCAGGATGACAGGGTTTAACACTGAAGCTTTCTTT,CASRMTGFNTEAFF
TRBJ2-5,NA,TRBV6-1,many,TGTGCCAGCAGTGAAGCTTTAGAGACCCAGTACTTC,CASSEALETQYF
TRBJ1-1,NA,TRBV21-1,few,TGTGCCAGCAGCAAAGGAGGGGGGAAGAACACTGAAGCTTTCTTT,CASSKGGGKNTEAFF
TRBJ1-3,NA,TRBV9,many,TGTGCCAGCAGCGGGACAGTATCTGGAAACACCATATATTTT,CASSGTVSGNTIYF
TRBJ2-7,NA,TRBV7-2,NA,TGTGCCAGCAGCCTGGCTCGGGGGCTATACGAGCAGTACTTC,CASSLARGLYEQYF
TRBJ1-1,NA,TRBV4-1,NA,TGCGCCAGCAGCCAAGATAACCTTCGGGCTTTCTTT,CASSQDNLRAFF